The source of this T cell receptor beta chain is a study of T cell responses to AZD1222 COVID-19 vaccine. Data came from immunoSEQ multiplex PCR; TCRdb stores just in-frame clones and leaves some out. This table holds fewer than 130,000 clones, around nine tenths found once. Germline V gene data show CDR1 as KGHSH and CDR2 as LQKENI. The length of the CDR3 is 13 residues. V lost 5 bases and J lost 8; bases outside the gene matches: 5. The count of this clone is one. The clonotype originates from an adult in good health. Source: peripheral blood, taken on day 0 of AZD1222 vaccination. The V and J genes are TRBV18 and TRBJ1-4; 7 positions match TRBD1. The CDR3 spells CASSETGMEKLFF. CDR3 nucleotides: TGTGCCAGCTCAGAGACAGGGATGGAAAAACTGTTTTTT.